This entry lists 22 T cell receptor beta chains sequenced from one sample in a study of T-cell reconstitution after alpha-beta-depleted transplantation in children. Unique molecular identifiers were used to barcode this TCRbeta library. TCRdb processed the PCR reads anew with MiXCR; each CDR3 protein has one entry. This sample has hundreds of thousands of distinct CDR3 sequences; under 25% occur once, and the top ten carry roughly 14%. Sequenced here: PBMCs, mostly from graft donor cells, sampled 360 days after TCRalphabeta/CD19-depleted stem cell transplant. The receptors originated from a boy in the first two years of life who had a stem cell transplant for acute myeloid leukemia, so the T cells may come from the graft donor.

The chain joins TRBV20-1 to TRBJ2-5; 11 bases agree with TRBD2. The V and J ends lost 1 base and 5 bases, in that order; junction bases with no gene match: 6. The CDR3 has 15 residues. Germline CDR1 reads DFQATT; CDR2 reads SNEGSKA (reference sequence). CDR3 residues: CSARVPSGGLETQYF. The CDR3 DNA follows: TGCAGTGCTAGAGTCCCTAGCGGGGGGCTGGAGACCCAGTACTTC.

The genes are TRBV6-1 and TRBJ1-5; D gene ambiguous. Germline assignment: CDR1 MNHNS and CDR2 SASEGT. The CDR3 covers 14 residues. Between the trimmed V and J ends, which lost 8 bases and 0 bases, there was a span of 11 bases. The CDR3 spells CASHGGVSNQPQHF. The DNA of the CDR3 is TGTGCCAGCCACGGCGGGGTTAGCAATCAGCCCCAGCATTTT.

The table lists this clonotype with many counts. The chain is built from TRBV12-3 or TRBV12-4 and TRBJ1-1, with 8 bases identical to TRBD1. The CDR3 length is 14 residues. The junction had 3 bases not matched to a gene; V was cut back by 5 bases and J by 1 base. CDR3 region: CASSPGQANTEAFF. Here the CDR3 DNA reads TGTGCCAGCAGTCCGGGACAGGCGAACACTGAAGCTTTCTTT.

This clonotype has a handful of counts. The genes are TRBV20-1 and TRBJ2-3; TRBD1 matches 8 bases. The CDR3 sequence is 13 residues long. Germline CDR1 is DFQATT and CDR2 is SNEGSKA (reference sequence). V trimming: 5 bases; J trimming: 1 base; junction bases outside the gene matches: 2. The chain's CDR3 is CSAPTGGTDTQYF. The CDR3 region has the DNA TGCAGTGCTCCGACAGGGGGCACAGATACGCAGTATTTT.

V usage is TRBV21-1 and J usage is TRBJ2-3; the D call in the table, TRBD1, was not verified against the DNA. TRBV21-1 corresponds to a pseudogene. This CDR3 is 16 amino acids long. The chain's CDR3 is CASSKKDRADTDTQYF. In nucleotides, the CDR3 is TGTGCCAGCAGCAAAAAGGACAGGGCGGACACAGATACGCAGTATTTT.

The chain combines TRBV20-1 with TRBJ1-4; 10 nucleotides agree with TRBD1. The CDR3 is made up of 12 amino acids. CDR1 is DFQATT, CDR2 SNEGSKA, per germline (reference sequence). After removal of 2 bases from V and 13 bases from J, the junction contained 4 bases not matched to a gene. The CDR3 nucleotides are TGCAGTGCTAGAAGTGACAGGGGGCGACTGTTTTTT. Amino acids: CSARSDRGRLFF.

There are many counts of this clonotype. The J gene is TRBJ1-3, the V gene TRBV6-5; D uncertain. V was cut by 10 bases and J by 2 bases, with 15 bases left in between. From germline, CDR1 is MNHEY and CDR2 SVGAGI. The CDR3 covers 14 residues. CDR3 loop: CATLRERPGNTIYF. The CDR3 DNA reads TGTGCCACCCTCCGCGAGCGGCCTGGAAACACCATATATTTT.

This rearrangement joins TRBV3-1 to TRBJ2-6; no firm D call. Trimming cost V 3 bases and J 11 bases, with 11 bases left between them. The CDR3 consists of 13 residues. Per the germline V gene, CDR1 is LGHDT and CDR2 is YNNKEL (reference sequence). The DNA of the CDR3 is TGTGCCAGCAGCCACGGAACAGTCGACGTCCTGACTTTC. The encoded protein is CASSHGTVDVLTF.

This clonotype was recorded at least ten times. The genes are TRBV5-5 and TRBJ1-5, with D unclear. Looked up from germline, CDR1 is SGHKS and CDR2 is YYEKEE (reference sequence). The CDR3 sequence is 13 residues long. V was shortened by 1 base and J by 5 bases, with 7 bases between the two germline ends. CDR3: CASSLLEHQPQHF. The DNA of the CDR3 is TGTGCCAGCAGCTTGCTCGAACATCAGCCCCAGCATTTT.

The chain employs TRBV12-3 or TRBV12-4 and TRBJ2-4, with 7 bases that match TRBD1. The CDR3 totals 14 residues. With 3 bases clipped from V and 5 bases from J, the junction kept 4 bases outside the gene matches. The CDR3 protein is CASSFSGTENIQYF. CDR3 bases: TGTGCCAGCAGTTTCTCCGGGACAGAAAACATTCAGTACTTC.

CDR3: CASSLDSQDVLTF. The DNA of the CDR3 is TGCGCCAGCAGCTTGGACAGCCAGGACGTCCTGACTTTC. The V call is TRBV5-1, the J call TRBJ2-6; D call uncertain. The CDR3 runs 13 residues. Trimming stripped 0 bases from V and 11 bases from J, with 9 bases between. In germline, CDR1 is SGHRS, CDR2 YFSETQ.

Notes on this clonotype: This clone may be a read error of a much larger clone one base away. No conserved phenylalanine or tryptophan ends this CDR3, so it is likely a read error. The chain carries TRBV29-1 and TRBJ2-5; maybe TRBD1 (6 bases). This CDR3 is built from 13 residues. Between the trimmed V and J ends, which lost 7 bases and 1 base, there was a span of 13 bases. Germline V gene lookup returns CDR1 SQVTM and CDR2 ANQGSEA. The CDR3 DNA follows: TGCAGCGATCGCCGGGACATCCAAGAGACCCAGTACCTC. This encodes CSDRRDIQETQYL.

The table lists this clonotype with a few counts. This sequence joins TRBV6-5 and TRBJ2-5; 11 bases line up with TRBD2. The CDR3 sequence is 16 residues long. CDR1 and CDR2 from the germline V gene are MNHEY and SVGAGI. The ends lost 0 bases at V and 2 bases at J; junction bases unmatched: 2. CDR3 sequence (DNA): TGTGCCAGCAGTTACTCCACTAGCGGGGGACAAGAGACCCAGTACTTC. This codes for CASSYSTSGGQETQYF.

This clonotype was picked up a small number of times. The genes are TRBV27 and TRBJ2-3, with a weak D call TRBD2 (6 bases). CDR1 is MNHEY and CDR2 is SMNVEV in the germline V gene (reference sequence). CDR3 length: 18 amino acids. The ends were cut back, 4 bases at V and 5 bases at J, with 25 bases in the middle. The CDR3 loop is CASSSGPWDWVSRDTQYF. The CDR3, as DNA: TGTGCCAGCAGTTCCGGACCTTGGGACTGGGTCTCTCGAGATACGCAGTATTTT.

This chain links TRBV24-1 with TRBJ2-3; D might be TRBD2 (5 bases). Per the germline V gene, CDR1 is KGHDR and CDR2 is SFDVKD. Trimming removed 7 bases at V and 4 bases at J, with 11 bases between. The CDR3 totals 13 residues. The CDR3 DNA reads as TGTGCCACCAGCGTAGGACTTTCAGATACGCAGTATTTT. Its protein product is CATSVGLSDTQYF.

This clonotype has ten or more counts. The rearrangement uses TRBV7-6 and TRBJ2-7; no clear D. The CDR3 is made up of 14 amino acids. V was cut by 2 bases and J by 2 bases, with 10 bases left in between. CDR1 is SGHVS and CDR2 is FNYEAQ in the germline V gene. CDR3 nucleotides: TGTGCCAGCAGCTTACCAGCTAGGCCCTACGAGCAGTACTTC. Protein: CASSLPARPYEQYF.

This clonotype was detected a few times. V gene TRBV28 combines with J gene TRBJ1-5, with D possibly matching TRBD1 (6 bases). V was clipped by 7 bases and J by 3 bases, with 19 bases between them. Germline-derived CDR1 and CDR2 are MDHEN and SYDVKM. This CDR3 region has 16 residues. In DNA form, the CDR3 reads TGTGCCAGCATCCTTGAGGCGGGGGCGTCCAATCAGCCCCAGCATTTT. Translated: CASILEAGASNQPQHF. Variable domain in full (rest from reference TRBV28 and TRBJ1-5): DVKVTQSSRYLVKRTGEKVFLECVQDMDHENMFWYRQDPGLGLRLIYFSYDVKMKEKGDIPEGYSVSREKKERFSLILESASTNQTSMYLCASILEAGASNQPQHFGDGTRLSIL.

This clonotype showed up just a few times. The chain has TRBV30 and TRBJ1-1; D not resolved. The CDR3 extends over 15 amino acids. Between the trimmed V and J ends, which lost 2 bases and 0 bases, there was a span of 13 bases. The germline V gene has CDR1 GTSNPN and CDR2 SVGIG (reference sequence). The DNA of the CDR3 is TGTGCCTGGAGTTGGTTGGAGAAAATGAACACTGAAGCTTTCTTT. The encoded protein is CAWSWLEKMNTEAFF. The variable domain in full, with the rest retrieved from reference TRBV30 and TRBJ1-1, is SQTIHQWPATLVQPVGSPLSLECTVEGTSNPNLYWYRQAAGRGLQLLFYSVGIGQISSEVPQNLSASRPQDRQFILSSKKLLLSDSGFYLCAWSWLEKMNTEAFFGQGTRLTVV.

The sample holds a few counts of this clonotype. J is TRBJ1-5 and V is TRBV4-2; D may be TRBD1 (5 bases). The V end lost 0 bases, the J end lost 7 bases, and 13 bases lay between the germline ends. CDR1 is LGHNA, CDR2 YNFKEQ, per germline. The CDR3 loop spans 15 amino acids. The CDR3 DNA follows: TGTGCCAGCAGCCAAGATCCGTCCAGGGCACAGCCCCAGCATTTT. Translated, it gives CASSQDPSRAQPQHF.

Ten or more counts support this clonotype. This rearrangement joins TRBV12-3 or TRBV12-4 to TRBJ1-2; tentatively, D is TRBD1 (6 bases). Trimming took off 4 bases at V and 4 bases at J, with 22 bases between the two ends. The CDR3 extends over 17 amino acids. Here the CDR3 reads CASSSEDRPGGTYGYTF. The CDR3 nucleotides are TGTGCCAGCAGTTCGGAAGACAGGCCCGGGGGCACCTATGGCTACACCTTC.

This clonotype was seen many times. The chain has TRBV5-1 and TRBJ1-1, with 11 bases matching TRBD1. This CDR3 is built from 17 residues. Trimming removed 4 bases from V and 2 bases from J; junction bases left unmatched: 10. Germline V gene data show CDR1 as SGHRS and CDR2 as YFSETQ. The CDR3 nucleotides are TGCGCCAGCAGCCCTCGGACAGGGGGCAGATTTAACACTGAAGCTTTCTTT. It encodes CASSPRTGGRFNTEAFF.

The chain employs TRBV6-5 and TRBJ1-2; perhaps TRBD1 as D (5 bases). V was clipped by 2 bases and J by 6 bases, with 13 bases between them. Germline V gene data show CDR1 as MNHEY and CDR2 as SVGAGI. The CDR3 totals 14 residues. CDR3 nucleotide sequence: TGTGCCAGCAGTTACGTCGCAGCGGGGCATGGCTACACCTTC. Its translation: CASSYVAAGHGYTF.